The 14 T cell receptor beta chains reported below all come from one sample, sequenced in a study of CD4 T cells in relation to SARS-CoV-2 and coronaviruses (dated by TCRdb to the early 2020s). No antigen has been assigned to these receptors. Library preparation was by the immunoSEQ multiplex PCR assay. TCRdb holds this immuneACCESS table with in-frame rearrangements only. Some clones are missing; in checked studies, unresolved V genes explain under half, and the rest has no known cause. Here the sample has more than 20,000 clones; 65% to 85% occur a single time. The top ten clones comprise about 16% of the sample. CD4+ T cells from unexposed donors were collected before the COVID-19 pandemic (2011-2018). After less than 13 days of culture, CD4+ T cells were isolated with the EasySep CD4+ T cell isolation kit. The sequencing sample was made of CD4+ T cells from PBMCs, cultured in vitro. Every receptor here comes from a human donor in good health.

This chain uses TRBV30 with TRBJ2-1; D is undetermined. CDR3 length: 11 residues. Germline assignment: CDR1 GTSNPN and CDR2 SVGIG (reference sequence). V was trimmed by 2 bases and J by 8 bases, leaving 7 bases between them. CDR3 DNA sequence: TGTGCCTGGAGTCTTTCGGATGAGCAGTTCTTC. Translation: CAWSLSDEQFF.

The chain uses TRBV6-2 or TRBV6-3 and TRBJ2-7; unclear D gene. The CDR3 length is 12 residues. The V gene lost 2 bases and the J gene lost 5 bases, with 7 bases spanning the gap. The germline CDR1 and CDR2 sequences are MNHEY and SVGEGT. The CDR3 is CASSYVANEQYF. For the CDR3, the DNA is TGTGCCAGCAGTTACGTGGCTAACGAGCAGTACTTC.

V is TRBV6-5 and J is TRBJ2-1, with D possibly matching TRBD1 (7 bases). CDR1 and CDR2 (germline): MNHEY, SVGAGI. This CDR3 has 15 residues. Deletions cut 0 bases from V and 8 bases from J, with 14 bases between. CDR3 residues: CASSYSMDRRDEQFF. Here the CDR3 DNA reads TGTGCCAGCAGTTACTCGATGGACAGGAGGGATGAGCAGTTCTTC.

Only one count was recorded for this clone. The gene calls are TRBV9 and TRBJ2-2; TRBD2 might be the D (6 bases). CDR3 length equals 15 residues. The germline V gene encodes CDR1 SGDLS and CDR2 YYNGEE. The ends were cut back, 3 bases at V and 4 bases at J, with 13 bases in the middle. The CDR3 is CASSGRTTSTGELFF. The CDR3 DNA reads as TGTGCCAGCAGCGGACGGACTACCTCCACCGGGGAGCTGTTTTTT. The full variable domain, in which reference TRBV9 and TRBJ2-2 provide the parts outside the CDR3, is DSGVTQTPKHLITATGQRVTLRCSPRSGDLSVYWYQQSLDQGLQFLIQYYNGEERAKGNILERFSAQQFPDLHSELNLSSLELGDSALYFCASSGRTTSTGELFFGEGSRLTVL.

This clone came up a few times. The chain joins TRBV4-1 to TRBJ2-1; the D gene is possibly TRBD2 (5 bases). The germline CDR1 and CDR2 sequences are MGHRA and YSYEKL. V dropped 0 bases and J dropped 0 bases, with 12 bases sitting between them. The CDR3 runs to 17 residues. CDR3 loop: CASSQDPMRASYNEQFF. The DNA for the CDR3 is TGCGCCAGCAGCCAAGATCCGATGAGGGCCTCCTACAATGAGCAGTTCTTC.

V is TRBV6-5 and J is TRBJ1-3; the D gene is possibly TRBD1 (5 bases). The length of the CDR3 is 16 residues. V lost 0 bases to trimming and J lost 0 bases, with 9 bases between them. CDR1 and CDR2 (germline): MNHEY, SVGAGI. The CDR3: CASSYSSGHSGNTIYF. CDR3 in DNA: TGTGCCAGCAGTTACTCCTCCGGACACTCTGGAAACACCATATATTTT.

The J gene is TRBJ2-2, the V gene TRBV5-6, with D perhaps given as TRBD1 or TRBD2 (5 bases each). This CDR3 comprises 15 residues. Trimming removed 4 bases at V and 3 bases at J, with 13 bases between. CDR1 and CDR2 (germline): SGHDT, YYEEEE. CDR3 loop: CASSPSQGDTGELFF. DNA of the CDR3: TGTGCCAGCAGCCCATCGCAGGGAGACACCGGGGAGCTGTTTTTT. Using reference TRBV5-6 and TRBJ2-2 for the parts outside the CDR3, the full variable domain is DAGVTQSPTHLIKTRGQQVTLRCSPKSGHDTVSWYQQALGQGPQFIFQYYEEEERQRGNFPDRFSGHQFPNYSSELNVNALLLGDSALYLCASSPSQGDTGELFFGEGSRLTVL.

This chain joins TRBV3-1 (or the pseudogene TRBV3-2) and TRBJ2-3; D may be TRBD2 (6 bases). CDR1 is LGHDT, CDR2 YNNKEL, per germline (reference sequence). V lost 4 bases and J 6 bases, leaving 20 bases between the germline ends. The CDR3 has 16 amino acids. The CDR3 loop reads CASSLRGAGSGDTQYF. As DNA, the CDR3 is TGTGCCAGCAGCCTCAGAGGGGCGGGATCGGGGGATACGCAGTATTTT.

V gene TRBV14 combines with J gene TRBJ2-5; D remains ambiguous. V lost 2 bases to trimming and J lost 5 bases, with 3 bases between them. From germline, CDR1 is SGHDN and CDR2 FVKESK. CDR3 length equals 11 residues. The CDR3 region has the DNA TGTGCCAGCAGCCAAAGCGAGACCCAGTACTTC. Protein product: CASSQSETQYF.

This sequence joins TRBV11-2 and TRBJ1-5; 8 bases agree with TRBD1. Germline assignment: CDR1 SGHAT and CDR2 FQNNGV. With 5 bases clipped from V and 0 bases from J, the junction kept 6 bases outside the gene matches. This CDR3 is built from 16 residues. CDR3 DNA sequence: TGTGCCAGCAGCCCCGGGACAGGAAATAGCAATCAGCCCCAGCATTTT. Its protein product is CASSPGTGNSNQPQHF.

The chain employs TRBV7-3 and TRBJ2-1, with 9 bases aligning to TRBD1. V lost 5 bases to trimming and J lost 6 bases; unmatched junction nucleotides: 8. This CDR3 is 15 amino acids long. Germline V gene data show CDR1 as SGHTA and CDR2 as FQGTGA. The CDR3 nucleotides read TGTGCCAGCAGCCGTGGACAGGGGCGCGTCAATGAGCAGTTCTTC. Protein product: CASSRGQGRVNEQFF.

CDR3 region: CASSLRTAENEKLFF. CDR3 sequence (DNA): TGTGCCAGTAGTCTCCGGACGGCTGAGAATGAAAAACTGTTTTTT. V gene TRBV19 combines with J gene TRBJ1-4; D gene uncertain. Looked up from germline, CDR1 is LNHDA and CDR2 is SQIVND (reference sequence). The V end lost 5 bases, the J end lost 5 bases, and 15 bases lay between the germline ends. The CDR3 length is 15 residues. Variable domain in full (rest from reference TRBV19 and TRBJ1-4): DGGITQSPKYLFRKEGQNVTLSCEQNLNHDAMYWYRQDPGQGLRLIYYSQIVNDFQKGDIAEGYSVSREKKESFPLTVTSAQKNPTAFYLCASSLRTAENEKLFFGSGTQLSVL.

V gene TRBV4-2 combines with J gene TRBJ2-5; no clear D gene. Germline assignment: CDR1 LGHNA and CDR2 YNFKEQ. The V and J ends lost 0 bases and 2 bases respectively, with 10 bases between them. The CDR3 contains 15 residues. This CDR3 is CASSQEGSAQETQYF. The CDR3 DNA follows: TGTGCCAGCAGCCAAGAAGGATCAGCTCAAGAGACCCAGTACTTC.

Here the CDR3 DNA reads TGTGCCAGCCCCGTCCGGTTGCCCGGTCAGCCCCAGCATTTT. It yields the protein CASPVRLPGQPQHF. V usage is TRBV27 and J usage is TRBJ1-5; D is uncertain. The CDR3 sequence is 14 residues long. The germline V and J ends were trimmed by 8 bases and 6 bases, with 17 bases remaining between them. Germline CDR1 reads MNHEY; CDR2 reads SMNVEV (reference sequence).